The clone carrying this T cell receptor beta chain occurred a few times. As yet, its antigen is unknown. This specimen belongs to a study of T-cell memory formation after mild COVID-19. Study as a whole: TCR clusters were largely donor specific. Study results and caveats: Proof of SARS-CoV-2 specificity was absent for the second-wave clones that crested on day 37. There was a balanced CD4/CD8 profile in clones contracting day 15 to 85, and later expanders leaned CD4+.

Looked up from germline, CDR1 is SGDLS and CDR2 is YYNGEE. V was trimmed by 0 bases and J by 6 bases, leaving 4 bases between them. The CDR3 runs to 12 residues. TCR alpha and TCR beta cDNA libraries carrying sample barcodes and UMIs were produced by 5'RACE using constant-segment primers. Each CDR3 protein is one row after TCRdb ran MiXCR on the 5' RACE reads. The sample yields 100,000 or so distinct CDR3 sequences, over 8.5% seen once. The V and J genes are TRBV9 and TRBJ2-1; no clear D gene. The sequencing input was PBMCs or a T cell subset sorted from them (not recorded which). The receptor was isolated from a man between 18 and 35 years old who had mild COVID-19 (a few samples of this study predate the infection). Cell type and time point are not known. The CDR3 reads CASSVAGNEQFF. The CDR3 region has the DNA TGTGCCAGCAGCGTAGCGGGCAATGAGCAGTTCTTC.